Each of the 31 T cell receptor beta chains below was sequenced from the same sample in a study of shared clonotypes between healthy human individuals. The protocol was immunoSEQ multiplex PCR, while the TCRdb copy is restricted to in-frame clones and leaves out a portion. This sample has approximately 2,300,000 clones; roughly 90% occur once, and the top ten carry about 0.41%. Specimen: naive CD4+ T cells from PBMCs. The subset here: CD45RA+ positively selected. The receptors originated from a man between 18 and 29 years old in good health. Some clones in this sample may be carry-over from other donors' samples.

The chain links TRBV4-3 to TRBJ1-2; TRBD1 agrees at 11 bases. V shed 1 base and J 3 bases; nucleotides not matched to a gene: 16. The CDR3 length is 20 residues. Germline assignment: CDR1 LGHNA and CDR2 YSLEER. The CDR3 DNA follows: TGCGCCAGCAGCCAAGGAGTCGGGGGACAGGGGGATATGGGAGACTATGGCTACACCTTC. Protein sequence: CASSQGVGGQGDMGDYGYTF.

V usage is TRBV7-7 and J usage is TRBJ2-2; D uncertain. Germline loops: CDR1 SSHAT, CDR2 FNYEAQ (reference sequence). The germline V and J ends were trimmed by 5 bases and 6 bases, with 10 bases remaining between them. This CDR3 has 13 residues. The CDR3 DNA follows: TGTGCCAGCAGCGGATGGGGTTCCGGGGAGCTGTTTTTT. This translates into CASSGWGSGELFF.

The V and J genes are TRBV5-1 and TRBJ2-5, with D possibly being TRBD2 (6 bases). Germline V CDR1 and CDR2: SGHRS, YFSETQ. The CDR3 is 15 amino acids. Trimming stripped 1 base from V and 9 bases from J, with 19 bases between. CDR3 protein: CASSLLSPGVGAQYF. As DNA, the CDR3 is TGCGCCAGCAGCTTGCTGTCCCCGGGGGTGGGGGCCCAGTACTTC.

The chain combines TRBV5-1 with TRBJ2-7; 8 bases align to TRBD1. Per the germline V gene, CDR1 is SGHRS and CDR2 is YFSETQ. There are 14 residues in the CDR3. V shed 2 bases, J shed 1 base, and the junction held 2 bases outside the gene matches. CDR3 sequence (DNA): TGCGCCAGCAGCTTCGGACAGGGATCCTACGAGCAGTACTTC. Translation: CASSFGQGSYEQYF.

This chain joins TRBV4-3 and TRBJ2-1; no reliable D call. Trimming removed 1 base from V and 5 bases from J, with 6 bases in between. The CDR3 sequence is 13 residues long. Germline V lookup: CDR1 LGHNA, CDR2 YSLEER. CDR3 amino acids: CASSQVSDNEQFF. CDR3 nucleotide sequence: TGCGCCAGCAGCCAAGTCTCAGACAATGAGCAGTTCTTC.

As to this clone: Other DNA variants within this sample encode the same CDR3. This chain joins TRBV15 and TRBJ2-7; 11 positions match TRBD2. Germline values: CDR1 LNHNV, CDR2 YYDKDF (reference sequence). The CDR3 consists of 13 residues. The trim removed 5 bases at V and 4 bases at J, leaving 1 base unmatched. CDR3 sequence reads: CATSGTSGYEQYF. For the CDR3, the DNA is TGTGCCACCAGCGGGACTAGCGGTTACGAGCAGTACTTC.

CDR3: CASSLRTVRNTGELFF. The CDR3 coding sequence is TGTGCCAGCAGTCTACGGACGGTTAGGAACACCGGGGAGCTGTTTTTT. This sequence joins TRBV27 and TRBJ2-2; D not resolved. Trimming took off 5 bases at V and 1 base at J, with 14 bases between the two ends. Germline V gene sequence: CDR1 MNHEY, CDR2 SMNVEV (reference sequence). This CDR3 is 16 amino acids long.

The chain carries TRBV19 and TRBJ2-5; no firm D call. CDR1 is LNHDA, CDR2 SQIVND, per germline (reference sequence). This CDR3 has 15 amino acids. V lost 3 bases, J lost 5 bases, and 16 bases lay in between. The CDR3 loop is CASSMIRATGETQYF. CDR3 DNA: TGTGCCAGTAGTATGATCCGGGCCACTGGGGAGACCCAGTACTTC.

This clone was recorded only once. The chain combines TRBV7-9 with TRBJ2-1; 12 nucleotides line up with TRBD2. The CDR3 consists of 16 residues. Trimming removed 0 bases from V and 6 bases from J; junction bases left unmatched: 3. Germline V gene lookup returns CDR1 SEHNR and CDR2 FQNEAQ (reference sequence). The CDR3 loop reads CASSLAGLAGLNEQFF. CDR3 in DNA: TGTGCCAGCAGCTTAGCGGGACTAGCGGGCCTCAATGAGCAGTTCTTC.

This clone was seen only once. The rearrangement links TRBV7-2 to TRBJ2-1; D not resolved. From germline, CDR1 is SGHTA and CDR2 FQGNSA. The CDR3 is made up of 13 amino acids. V was shortened by 1 base and J by 7 bases, with 8 bases between the two germline ends. CDR3 in amino acids: CASSLGLRNEQFF. The DNA for the CDR3 is TGTGCCAGCAGCTTAGGTCTAAGAAATGAGCAGTTCTTC.

This sequence joins TRBV4-1 and TRBJ2-6; possible D gene TRBD1, 6 bases. Trimming shortened V by 3 bases and J by 4 bases, and 25 bases separated the two germline ends. The germline CDR1 and CDR2 sequences are MGHRA and YSYEKL. CDR3 length equals 20 residues. Written as DNA, the CDR3 is TGCGCCAGCAGCCAGGGCTCGGCGACAGGTGGTTCATCCGGGGCCAACGTCCTGACTTTC. Encoded protein: CASSQGSATGGSSGANVLTF.

V usage is TRBV6-5 and J usage is TRBJ2-7, with 10 bases matching TRBD1. The length of the CDR3 is 14 residues. Germline V gene sequence: CDR1 MNHEY, CDR2 SVGAGI. Trimming cost V 6 bases and J 2 bases; bases outside gene matches: 4. The CDR3 is CASRKGTGAYEQYF. The CDR3 region has the DNA TGTGCCAGCAGGAAGGGGACAGGGGCCTACGAGCAGTACTTC.

Notes on this clone: A read error may produce the germline difference seen at one junction end. The same CDR3 also results from other DNA sequences found in this sample. The chain links TRBV5-6 to TRBJ2-7; tentative D call: TRBD1 (5 bases). CDR1 SGHDT and CDR2 YYEEEE come from the germline V gene. This CDR3 is built from 13 residues. The CDR3 loop reads CASSLGQLYEQYF. Written as DNA, the CDR3 is TGTGCCAGCAGCTTGGGACAGCTCTACGAGCAGTACTTT.

This clone was observed a few times. The same CDR3 also results from other DNA sequences found in this sample. The chain carries TRBV7-3 and TRBJ1-1, with D unclear. Trimming took 0 bases from V and 5 from J, leaving 7 bases between them. The CDR3 is 13 residues long. Germline CDR1 and CDR2: SGHTA and FQGTGA. CDR3 sequence reads: CASSLTGRTEAFF. The CDR3 DNA reads TGTGCCAGCAGCTTAACCGGGAGGACTGAAGCTTTCTTT.

In this sample, this clone turned up once. The rearrangement links TRBV19 to TRBJ1-3; no firm D call. Per the germline V gene, CDR1 is LNHDA and CDR2 is SQIVND (reference sequence). V lost 4 bases and J 1 base, leaving 8 bases between the germline ends. This CDR3 spans 14 amino acids. The CDR3 here is CASSTSGSGNTIYF. DNA for the CDR3: TGTGCCAGTAGTACCTCGGGATCTGGAAACACCATATATTTT.

The V and J genes are TRBV28 and TRBJ1-5; perhaps TRBD1 as D (5 bases). Germline V gene data show CDR1 as MDHEN and CDR2 as SYDVKM. The ends were cut back, 5 bases at V and 6 bases at J, with 14 bases in the middle. The CDR3 totals 14 residues. CDR3 in DNA: TGTGCCAGCAGTGGGGGTCCTTTGGGTCAGCCCCAGCATTTT. Amino acids: CASSGGPLGQPQHF.

The rearrangement links TRBV2 to TRBJ2-4; D may match TRBD1 or TRBD2 (5 bases each). The germline gives CDR1 SNHLY, CDR2 FYNNEI. The CDR3 is 16 residues long. V was pared by 4 bases and J by 7 bases, with 20 bases between. CDR3 protein: CASSASGRGLGNIQYF. The CDR3 DNA reads as TGTGCCAGCAGTGCCTCCGGCCGGGGCCTGGGGAACATTCAGTACTTC.

This chain connects TRBV28 to TRBJ1-1; D is uncertain. V gave up 3 bases and J gave up 0 bases, with 17 bases separating them. CDR3 length equals 17 residues. Germline V lookup: CDR1 MDHEN, CDR2 SYDVKM. DNA for the CDR3: TGTGCCAGCAGTTTCCCTGCGCAGACATATTTGAACACTGAAGCTTTCTTT. It encodes CASSFPAQTYLNTEAFF.

As for this clone: Other nucleotide sequences in the sample specify the same CDR3. V and J are TRBV5-1 and TRBJ2-3, with 11 positions matching TRBD2. Germline values: CDR1 SGHRS, CDR2 YFSETQ. Unmatched junction bases numbered 4, after V lost 2 bases and J lost 5 bases. The CDR3 has 15 residues. As DNA, the CDR3 is TGCGCCAGCAGCTTATTAGCGGGAGGGCAAGATACGCAGTATTTT. This translates into CASSLLAGGQDTQYF.

V is TRBV6-1 and J is TRBJ1-1; D not resolved. The V end was cut by 3 bases, the J end by 1 base, with 15 bases between. CDR3 length equals 16 residues. Germline assignment: CDR1 MNHNS and CDR2 SASEGT. CDR3 in amino acids: CASSDIYAWQNTEAFF. In DNA form, the CDR3 reads TGTGCCAGCAGTGATATATATGCGTGGCAGAACACTGAAGCTTTCTTT.

The V gene is TRBV12-1, the J gene TRBJ1-6. TRBV12-1 is flagged as a pseudogene. The CDR3 contains 17 residues. DNA for the CDR3: TGTGCCAGCAGCTTTGCCCGGGGGCGATGTGCAGATTCACCCCTCCACTTT. It yields the protein CASSFARGRCADSPLHF.

The table lists this clone with a few counts. This rearrangement joins TRBV5-1 to TRBJ1-1; perhaps TRBD1 as D (6 bases). The CDR3 totals 16 residues. From germline, CDR1 is SGHRS and CDR2 YFSETQ. Trimming stripped 5 bases from V and 1 base from J, with 18 bases between. The CDR3 reads CASRVQAGATNTEAFF. In nucleotides, the CDR3 is TGCGCCAGCAGAGTACAGGCGGGGGCCACGAACACTGAAGCTTTCTTT. Full variable domain (outside the CDR3, taken from reference TRBV5-1 and TRBJ1-1): KAGVTQTPRYLIKTRGQQVTLSCSPISGHRSVSWYQQTPGQGLQFLFEYFSETQRNKGNFPGRFSGRQFSNSRSEMNVSTLELGDSALYLCASRVQAGATNTEAFFGQGTRLTVV.

The rearrangement joins TRBV15 to TRBJ2-2; D is ambiguous. The germline CDR1 and CDR2 sequences are LNHNV and YYDKDF (reference sequence). V was trimmed by 8 bases and J by 4 bases, leaving 8 bases between them. The CDR3 extends over 12 amino acids. CDR3 in amino acids: CATSITTGELFF. CDR3 bases: TGTGCCACCTCAATTACCACCGGGGAGCTGTTTTTT.

J is TRBJ2-3 and V is TRBV11-3, with TRBD2 matching over 10 bases. There are 20 residues in the CDR3. Germline-derived CDR1 and CDR2 are SGHNT and YENEEA. V lost 5 bases to trimming and J lost 3 bases; unmatched junction nucleotides: 20. The CDR3 is CASSRRSSGSYDSRTDTQYF. The CDR3 DNA reads as TGTGCCAGCAGCCGAAGGTCTAGCGGGAGCTACGACTCCCGGACAGATACGCAGTATTTT.

CDR3 loop: CASSQGYGVGRANVLTF. CDR3 nucleotides: TGTGCCAGCAGCCAAGGGTACGGCGTAGGCAGGGCCAACGTCCTGACTTTC. J is TRBJ2-6 and V is TRBV14; D is undetermined. The V gene lost 1 base and the J gene lost 5 bases, with 15 bases spanning the gap. Germline lookup yields CDR1 SGHDN and CDR2 FVKESK. The CDR3 sequence is 17 residues long.

This clone occurred once. The chain is built from TRBV10-3 and TRBJ1-2; D is uncertain. The V gene lost 6 bases and the J gene lost 3 bases, with 11 bases spanning the gap. Germline V CDR1 and CDR2: ENHRY, SYGVKD. The CDR3 contains 13 residues. CDR3 coding DNA: TGTGCCATCAGCGCAACCGCGGACTATGGCTACACCTTC. Encoded protein: CAISATADYGYTF.

The chain employs TRBV4-1 and TRBJ1-5; no reliable D call. The V gene lost 4 bases and the J gene lost 4 bases, with 17 bases spanning the gap. This CDR3 comprises 16 residues. The germline V gene has CDR1 MGHRA and CDR2 YSYEKL. This CDR3 reads CASSRGSEGRNQPQHF. The CDR3 DNA follows: TGCGCCAGCAGCCGAGGGTCTGAGGGTAGGAATCAGCCCCAGCATTTT.

This chain connects TRBV7-9 to TRBJ2-1; D possibly corresponds to TRBD2 (5 bases). Germline CDR1 is SEHNR and CDR2 is FQNEAQ (reference sequence). The CDR3 totals 15 residues. Trimming took 4 bases from V and 5 from J, leaving 15 bases between them. The CDR3 nucleotides are TGTGCCAGCAGCTCCGGTGGGCGGGCTAACAATGAGCAGTTCTTC. This gives the protein CASSSGGRANNEQFF.

The V call is TRBV6-1, the J call TRBJ1-5; D ambiguous. Per the germline V gene, CDR1 is MNHNS and CDR2 is SASEGT. The V end was cut by 4 bases, the J end by 6 bases, with 13 bases between. The CDR3 totals 14 residues. CDR3 loop: CASSVAPAGQPQHF. CDR3 DNA: TGTGCCAGCAGTGTAGCCCCCGCCGGTCAGCCCCAGCATTTT.

This sequence joins TRBV19 and TRBJ1-1; 9 bases match TRBD1. J lost 4 bases, V lost 10 bases, and 4 bases had no gene match. The CDR3 is made up of 12 amino acids. Germline lookup yields CDR1 LNHDA and CDR2 SQIVND (reference sequence). CDR3 bases: TGTGCCATCACAGGGGGCCCCACTGAAGCTTTCTTT. As protein: CAITGGPTEAFF.

The chain employs TRBV7-2 and TRBJ2-3; either TRBD1 or TRBD2 may fit D (6 bases each). CDR3 length: 14 residues. In germline, CDR1 is SGHTA, CDR2 FQGNSA. The germline V and J ends were trimmed by 8 bases and 5 bases, with 17 bases remaining between them. The CDR3 sequence is CASGTTGGRDTQYF. As DNA, the CDR3 is TGTGCCAGCGGTACAACCGGGGGCAGAGATACGCAGTATTTT.